A selection of T cell receptor beta chains follows, all from one sample in a study of blood T cell repertoires in COVID-19. The method was immunoSEQ multiplex PCR; TCRdb's version includes in-frame clones alone and lacks a portion of them. The table shows over 400,000 clones, with 70% to 90% occurring only once. The sample consisted of peripheral blood. These receptors all stem from a woman in her fifties or sixties with COVID-19, enrolled during active disease. Both conserved end residues are part of each CDR3. The order of the fields is V gene, clone size, D gene, J gene, CDR3 DNA, CDR3 protein. D genes are given only for firm matches. Where a row states a size, it is once, few, many or the class of an expanded clone; other rows omit it.

TRBV7-8	NA	TRBD1	TRBJ1-1	TGTGCCAGCAGCCTTTTGTCTCTAGACAGGGAGGACACTGAAGCTTTCTTT	CASSLLSLDREDTEAFF
TRBV5-1	NA	NA	TRBJ1-1	TGCGCCAGCAGCCGGGGATTTAACACTGAAGCTTTCTTT	CASSRGFNTEAFF
TRBV2	NA	NA	TRBJ1-2	TGTGCCAGCAGGGTACTTGGCTACACCTTC	CASRVLGYTF
TRBV7-9	NA	NA	TRBJ1-1	TGTGCGAGCGTAGCCGACACTGAAGCTTTCTTT	CASVADTEAFF
TRBV6-5	NA	NA	TRBJ1-1	TGTGCCACACATACAGGACGCGTAGCTTTCTTT	CATHTGRVAFF
TRBV7-8	once	TRBD1	TRBJ1-1	TGTGCCAGCAACTTAGTGGGGACAGGGGGGGACACTGAAGCTTTCTTT	CASNLVGTGGDTEAFF
TRBV28	NA	NA	TRBJ2-7	TGTGCCAGCAGTTTATCGGGGAAATTCGAGCAGTACTTC	CASSLSGKFEQYF
TRBV29-1	NA	NA	TRBJ1-2	TGCAGCGTAGTTACTCCAGGGGCCTATGGCTACACCTTC	CSVVTPGAYGYTF
TRBV18	NA	NA	TRBJ1-1	TGTGCCAGCTCACCACTACCCGACACCCAGAACACTGAAGCTTTCTTT	CASSPLPDTQNTEAFF
TRBV7-9	NA	NA	TRBJ1-1	TGTGCCAGCAGCTTAGAGACGGGGTTAAACACTGAAGCTTTCTTT	CASSLETGLNTEAFF
TRBV20-1	NA	NA	TRBJ2-7	TGCAGTGCTAGTCAGGCGCGTTACGAGCAGTACTTC	CSASQARYEQYF
TRBV18	NA	NA	TRBJ1-1	TGTGCCAGCTCACCAAGAATAGAGAACACTGAAGCTTTCTTT	CASSPRIENTEAFF
TRBV10-1	NA	TRBD2	TRBJ2-7	TGCGCCAGCAGTGAGGACAGCGGGGCCTGGGAGCAGTACTTC	CASSEDSGAWEQYF
TRBV7-3	NA	NA	TRBJ2-7	TGTGCCAGCAGCCCTGCGACCTACGAGCAGTACTTC	CASSPATYEQYF
TRBV15	NA	NA	TRBJ1-3	TGTGCCACCAGCAGAGTAAAGGGGGTTGGAAACACCATATATTTT	CATSRVKGVGNTIYF
TRBV11-3	NA	NA	TRBJ2-5	TGTGCCAGCAGCTTTCAGGGAGGGACCCAGTACTTC	CASSFQGGTQYF
TRBV6-6	NA	TRBD1	TRBJ1-2	TGTGCCAGCAGTCGTCAAATTACCGGGACAGGGGGTAGAGCTTGGGGCTACACCTTC	CASSRQITGTGGRAWGYTF
TRBV5-1	few	TRBD1	TRBJ1-6	TGCGCCAGCAGCTTCGGACAGGGCCCACCCCTCCACTTT	CASSFGQGPPLHF
TRBV24-1	NA	TRBD1	TRBJ1-2	TGTGCCACCAGTGATCCCGGGACAGGGGAAGGAGATGGCTACACCTTC	CATSDPGTGEGDGYTF
TRBV24-1	NA	NA	TRBJ1-1	TGTGCCACCAGTGGGACGACAAGGGGCAGCAACACTGAAGCTTTCTTT	CATSGTTRGSNTEAFF
TRBV30	once	NA	TRBJ1-1	TGTGCCTGGAGTCCAGGGTGGAACACTGAAGCTTTCTTT	CAWSPGWNTEAFF
TRBV10-3	NA	NA	TRBJ1-1	TGTGCCATCATGGGGCGGTACACTGAAGCTTTCTTT	CAIMGRYTEAFF